Presented here are 8 T cell receptor beta chains from one specimen sequenced in a study of T cell repertoires in cytomegalovirus infection. TCRdb reanalysed the reads using MiXCR and keeps one entry per CDR3 protein. This sample has 150,000 to 200,000 distinct CDR3 sequences, with roughly 14% found just once. The sequenced sample was PBMCs. These receptors were collected from a human donor in good health (CMV status not recorded). Some clones in this sample may be carry-over from other donors' samples.

The rearrangement uses TRBV2 and TRBJ2-7; 8 nucleotides line up with TRBD2. The trim removed 4 bases at V and 3 bases at J, leaving 8 bases unmatched. The length of the CDR3 is 15 residues. The germline V gene encodes CDR1 SNHLY and CDR2 FYNNEI. Here the CDR3 reads CASSVIAGPNYEQYF. CDR3 coding DNA: TGTGCCAGCAGTGTGATAGCGGGACCCAACTACGAGCAGTACTTC.

The gene calls are TRBV12-3 or TRBV12-4 and TRBJ1-5; 8 nucleotides align to TRBD1. The length of the CDR3 is 14 residues. The J segment lost 7 bases and the V segment lost 2 bases, leaving 4 bases of the junction unmatched. CDR3 coding DNA: TGTGCCAGCAGTTTACAGGGGGCATTCCAGCCCCAGCATTTT. This sequence encodes CASSLQGAFQPQHF.

This clonotype was seen many times. The chain uses TRBV7-2 and TRBJ1-2, with D unclear. Deletions cut 4 bases from V and 5 bases from J, with 14 bases between. CDR3 length equals 14 residues. Germline assignment: CDR1 SGHTA and CDR2 FQGNSA. The CDR3 coding sequence is TGTGCCAGCAGCTCCGCCGGGCCGTCTTATGGCTACACCTTC. This encodes CASSSAGPSYGYTF.

This clonotype was detected ten times or more. V and J are TRBV7-2 and TRBJ1-4; perhaps TRBD1 as D (5 bases). The length of the CDR3 is 14 residues. V lost 5 bases, J lost 4 bases, and 11 bases lay in between. Germline lookup yields CDR1 SGHTA and CDR2 FQGNSA. CDR3 DNA sequence: TGTGCCAGCAGCGCCCAGGGCCTTAATGAAAAACTGTTTTTT. This codes for CASSAQGLNEKLFF. Full variable domain (remainder filled in from reference TRBV7-2 and TRBJ1-4): GAGVSQSPSNKVTEKGKDVELRCDPISGHTALYWYRQSLGQGLEFLIYFQGNSAPDKSGLPSDRFSAERTGGSVSTLTIQRTQQEDSAVYLCASSAQGLNEKLFFGSGTQLSVL.

This clonotype has a count of ten or more. The V call is TRBV7-9, the J call TRBJ1-3; 9 positions agree with TRBD1. The CDR3 covers 15 residues. Germline V gene sequence: CDR1 SEHNR, CDR2 FQNEAQ (reference sequence). After removal of 4 bases from V and 7 bases from J, the junction contained 8 bases not matched to a gene. CDR3 residues: CASSSLRDRENTIYF. CDR3 nucleotides: TGTGCCAGCAGCTCTCTTCGGGACAGGGAGAACACCATATATTTT. Variable domain in full (rest from reference TRBV7-9 and TRBJ1-3): DTGVSQNPRHKITKRGQNVTFRCDPISEHNRLYWYRQTLGQGPEFLTYFQNEAQLEKSRLLSDRFSAERPKGSFSTLEIQRTEQGDSAMYLCASSSLRDRENTIYFGEGSWLTVV.

This clonotype appeared a few times. This rearrangement joins TRBV6-6 to TRBJ1-2; the D gene is possibly TRBD1 (5 bases). The CDR3 covers 12 residues. CDR1 is MNHNY, CDR2 SVGAGI, per germline (reference sequence). V was shortened by 2 bases and J by 11 bases, with 12 bases between the two germline ends. The CDR3 DNA reads TGTGCCAGCAGTTACGTAGGGGAGGGGTACACCTTC. It specifies CASSYVGEGYTF.

This clonotype was detected only a few times. The V call is TRBV7-9, the J call TRBJ2-1; D not certain. With 3 bases removed from V and 11 bases from J, the gap between germline ends came to 11 bases. This CDR3 contains 12 residues. Germline CDR1 is SEHNR and CDR2 is FQNEAQ (reference sequence). The DNA of the CDR3 is TGTGCCAGCAGCTTGAACGATGCGAAGCAGTTCTTC. This codes for CASSLNDAKQFF.

This clonotype was picked up a small number of times. The chain is built from TRBV6-2 or TRBV6-3 and TRBJ1-2; D may be TRBD1 (6 bases). V was pared by 5 bases and J by 8 bases, with 21 bases between. Germline V gene sequence: CDR1 MNHEY, CDR2 SVGEGT. The CDR3 runs to 15 residues. The CDR3 coding sequence is TGTGCCAGCAGTCGCGACAGGAGCTGGGGGCACGGCTACACCTTC. Residues: CASSRDRSWGHGYTF.